This entry concerns a single T cell receptor (beta chain). The antigen is undetermined. The data were taken from a study of T cells expressing NK-cell markers. On the study more broadly: Repertoires of TCR beta were obtained from T cells sorted as CD3+CD56+NKG2C+, CD3+CD56+NKG2C- and CD3+CD56-NKG2C+. Seven of the eight sequenced donors were classified as HCMV-seropositive, and one was classified as seronegative.

Germline lookup yields CDR1 ENHRY and CDR2 SYGVKD. The CDR3 has 14 amino acids. TCRdb re-analyzed the 5' RACE reads; it lists each CDR3 protein once, without DNA. The sample includes 500,000 to 600,000 distinct CDR3 sequences. General study points: About 1.0-7.5% of CD8+ T cells in several donors belonged to dominant NKG2C+ clonotypes. Among four donors, these clonotypes also ranked first in the CD3+CD56-NKG2C+ fraction.

The sequenced sample consisted of blood T cells: a sorted CD56 or NKG2C T cell subset, CD4+ or CD8+ T cells, or bulk PBMC T cells (not recorded which). The TCR sequence derives from a man aged 18 to 29 in good health. The chain joins TRBV10-3 to TRBJ2-5; TCRdb's assignment of TRBD1 cannot be checked, as there is no DNA. The CDR3 loop is CAISQGQSRETQYF.